This T cell receptor (beta chain) was identified in a study of cytomegalovirus exposure and HLA in healthy donors. CDR3 length equals 11 residues. Germline V CDR1 and CDR2: SGHVS, FQNEAQ. V lost 6 bases, J lost 7 bases, and 2 bases stayed unmatched. As to this clone: Its target is unknown.

Study-level points and caveats: What TCR beta sequences reportedly achieved was accurate prediction of HLA-A and HLA-B alleles in most subjects.

In the PCR, 60 Vbeta and 13 Jbeta primers were used. Assay: immunoSEQ multiplex PCR; the TCRdb copy retains only in-frame clones and omits some. Among under 150,000 clones listed, approximately 79% were seen once. V is TRBV7-8 and J is TRBJ1-1, with 7 positions matching TRBD1. The sample taken for sequencing was PBMCs. The TCR sequence derives from a man between 50 and 59 years old in good health and CMV-seropositive. CDR3 in amino acids: CASRGTVEAFF. The CDR3 bases are TGTGCCAGCAGGGGGACAGTTGAAGCTTTCTTT.